Following are 6 T cell receptor beta chains from one sample sequenced in a study of blood T cell repertoires in COVID-19. Clones were sequenced by immunoSEQ multiplex PCR, and TCRdb holds only the in-frame ones, with some missing. The data hold around 200,000 clones, with 80% observed a single time. The sequenced material came from PBMCs or T cells enriched from blood (not recorded which). The receptor source for this set is a woman in her 40s with acute COVID-19.

This chain connects TRBV9 to TRBJ2-3; perhaps TRBD2 as D (6 bases). V was shortened by 5 bases and J by 0 bases, with 10 bases between the two germline ends. The CDR3 totals 14 residues. Germline assignment: CDR1 SGDLS and CDR2 YYNGEE. The CDR3 reads CASSGGLSTDTQYF. The CDR3, as DNA: TGTGCCAGCAGTGGCGGACTAAGCACAGATACGCAGTATTTT. The variable domain in full, with the rest retrieved from reference TRBV9 and TRBJ2-3, is DSGVTQTPKHLITATGQRVTLRCSPRSGDLSVYWYQQSLDQGLQFLIQYYNGEERAKGNILERFSAQQFPDLHSELNLSSLELGDSALYFCASSGGLSTDTQYFGPGTRLTVL.

The chain recombines TRBV16 with TRBJ1-2; possible D gene TRBD1, 6 bases. CDR3 length: 16 amino acids. Germline assignment: CDR1 KGHSY and CDR2 FQNENV. V gave up 4 bases and J gave up 5 bases, with 20 bases separating them. This CDR3 is CASSRTGSWRLYGYTF. As DNA, the CDR3 is TGTGCCAGCAGCCGAACAGGGAGCTGGCGCCTATATGGCTACACCTTC. Using reference TRBV16 and TRBJ1-2 for the parts outside the CDR3, the full variable domain is GEEVAQTPKHLVRGEGQKAKLYCAPIKGHSYVFWYQQVLKNEFKFLISFQNENVFDETGMPKERFSAKCLPNSPCSLEIQATKLEDSAVYFCASSRTGSWRLYGYTFGSGTRLTVV.

The chain is built from TRBV9 and TRBJ1-1; 7 bases map to TRBD1. CDR1 is SGDLS, CDR2 YYNGEE, per germline. The CDR3 is made up of 14 amino acids. The V segment lost 4 bases and the J segment 1 base; nucleotides outside the gene matches: 4. The CDR3 DNA follows: TGTGCCAGCAGCCCCCGGACAGGGAACACTGAAGCTTTCTTT. This gives the protein CASSPRTGNTEAFF.

The J gene is TRBJ2-7, the V gene TRBV7-3; 13 nucleotides align to TRBD2. From germline, CDR1 is SGHTA and CDR2 FQGTGA. The trim removed 5 bases at V and 6 bases at J, leaving 10 bases unmatched. This CDR3 comprises 16 residues. As DNA, the CDR3 is TGTGCCAGCAGCCTCACCCCCGGGACTAGCGGGACCGAGCAGTACTTC. Amino acids: CASSLTPGTSGTEQYF.

CDR3 protein: CAWSAGTGVDYGYTF. In DNA form, the CDR3 reads TGTGCCTGGAGTGCGGGGACGGGGGTTGACTATGGCTACACCTTC. The V and J genes are TRBV30 and TRBJ1-2; D might be TRBD1 (5 bases). From germline, CDR1 is GTSNPN and CDR2 SVGIG (reference sequence). Trimming took 1 base from V and 3 from J, leaving 15 bases between them. The CDR3 runs to 15 residues.

The chain is built from TRBV19 and TRBJ2-7; tentatively, D is TRBD1 (6 bases). V lost 5 bases and J lost 5, with 13 bases in between. Germline values: CDR1 LNHDA, CDR2 SQIVND (reference sequence). The CDR3 is made up of 13 amino acids. CDR3 sequence (DNA): TGTGCCAGTAGTCTATACAGGGACAACGAGCAGTACTTC. This sequence encodes CASSLYRDNEQYF.